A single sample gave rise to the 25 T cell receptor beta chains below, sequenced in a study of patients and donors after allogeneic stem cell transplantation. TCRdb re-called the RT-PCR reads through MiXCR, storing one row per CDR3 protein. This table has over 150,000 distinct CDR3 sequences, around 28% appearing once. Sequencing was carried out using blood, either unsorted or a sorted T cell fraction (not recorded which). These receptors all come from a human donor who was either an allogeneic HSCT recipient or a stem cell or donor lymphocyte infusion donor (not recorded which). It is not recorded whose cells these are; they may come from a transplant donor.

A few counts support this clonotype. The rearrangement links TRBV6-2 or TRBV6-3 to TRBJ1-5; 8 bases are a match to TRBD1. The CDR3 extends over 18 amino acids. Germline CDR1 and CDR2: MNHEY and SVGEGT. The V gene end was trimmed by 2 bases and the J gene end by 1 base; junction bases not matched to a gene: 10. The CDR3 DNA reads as TGTGCCAGCAGTTACGGGACAGGTTGGCCTGAAAGCAATCAGCCCCAGCATTTT. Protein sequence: CASSYGTGWPESNQPQHF.

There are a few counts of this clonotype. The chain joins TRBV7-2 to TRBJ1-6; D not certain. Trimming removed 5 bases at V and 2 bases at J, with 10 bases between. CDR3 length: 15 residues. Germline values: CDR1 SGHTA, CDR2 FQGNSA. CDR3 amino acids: CASSRVAPYNSPLHF. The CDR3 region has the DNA TGTGCCAGCAGCCGTGTCGCTCCCTATAATTCACCCCTCCACTTT.

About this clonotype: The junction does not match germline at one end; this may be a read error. The CDR3 nucleotides are TGTGCTAGCAGCTTGGGTAATAGTGCGGGCAATGAGCAGTTCTTC. Translated, it gives CASSLGNSAGNEQFF. This rearrangement joins TRBV7-7 to TRBJ2-1, with a possible D match to TRBD2 (5 bases). Germline CDR1 SSHAT, CDR2 FNYEAQ (reference sequence). The CDR3 runs to 15 residues.

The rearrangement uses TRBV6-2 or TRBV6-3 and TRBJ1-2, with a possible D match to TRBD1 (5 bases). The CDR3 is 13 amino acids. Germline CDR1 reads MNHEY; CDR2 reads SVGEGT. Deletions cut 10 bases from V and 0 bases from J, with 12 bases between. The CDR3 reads CANSAGTNYGYTF. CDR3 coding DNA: TGTGCCAACTCCGCAGGGACTAACTATGGCTACACCTTC.

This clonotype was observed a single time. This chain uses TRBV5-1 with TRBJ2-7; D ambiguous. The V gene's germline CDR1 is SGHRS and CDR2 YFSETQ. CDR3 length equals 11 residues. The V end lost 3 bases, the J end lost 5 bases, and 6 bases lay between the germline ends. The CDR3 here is CASSSRDEQYF. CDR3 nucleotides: TGCGCCAGCAGCTCCCGGGACGAGCAGTACTTC.

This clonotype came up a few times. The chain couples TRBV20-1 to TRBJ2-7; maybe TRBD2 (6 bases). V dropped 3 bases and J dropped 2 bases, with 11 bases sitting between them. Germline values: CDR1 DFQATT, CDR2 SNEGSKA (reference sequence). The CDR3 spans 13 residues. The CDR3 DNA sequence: TGCAGTGCTAGTAGGGGCGGGACCTACGAGCAGTACTTC. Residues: CSASRGGTYEQYF.

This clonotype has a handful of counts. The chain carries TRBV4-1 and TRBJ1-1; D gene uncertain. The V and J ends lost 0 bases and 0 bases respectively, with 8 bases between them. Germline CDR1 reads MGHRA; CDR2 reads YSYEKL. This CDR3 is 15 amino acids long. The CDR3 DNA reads TGCGCCAGCAGCCAAGAAGGGCCGCTGAACACTGAAGCTTTCTTT. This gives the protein CASSQEGPLNTEAFF.

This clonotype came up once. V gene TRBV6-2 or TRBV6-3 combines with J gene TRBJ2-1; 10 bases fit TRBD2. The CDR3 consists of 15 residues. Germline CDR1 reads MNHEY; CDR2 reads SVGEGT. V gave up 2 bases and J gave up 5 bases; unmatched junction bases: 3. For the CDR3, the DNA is TGTGCCAGCAGTTACCTAGCGGGAGACAACAATGAGCAGTTCTTC. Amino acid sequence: CASSYLAGDNNEQFF.

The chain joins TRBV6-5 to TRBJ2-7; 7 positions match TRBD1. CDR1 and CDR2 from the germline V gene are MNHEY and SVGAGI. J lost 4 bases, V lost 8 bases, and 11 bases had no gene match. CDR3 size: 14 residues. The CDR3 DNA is TGTGCCAGCTGTAAGGACAGGAGACTTTACGAGCAGTACTTC. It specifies CASCKDRRLYEQYF.

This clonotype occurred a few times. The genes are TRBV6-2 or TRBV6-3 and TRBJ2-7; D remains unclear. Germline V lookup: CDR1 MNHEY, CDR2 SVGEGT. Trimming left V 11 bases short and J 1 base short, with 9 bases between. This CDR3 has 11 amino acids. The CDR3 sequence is CAVGQSYEQYF. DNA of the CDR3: TGTGCCGTCGGGCAGTCCTACGAGCAGTACTTC.

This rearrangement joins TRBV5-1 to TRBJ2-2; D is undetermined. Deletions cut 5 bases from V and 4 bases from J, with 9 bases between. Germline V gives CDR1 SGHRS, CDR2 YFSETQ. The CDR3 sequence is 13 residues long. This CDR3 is CASRSLSTGELFF. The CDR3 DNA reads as TGCGCCAGCAGGTCCTTAAGCACCGGGGAGCTGTTTTTT.

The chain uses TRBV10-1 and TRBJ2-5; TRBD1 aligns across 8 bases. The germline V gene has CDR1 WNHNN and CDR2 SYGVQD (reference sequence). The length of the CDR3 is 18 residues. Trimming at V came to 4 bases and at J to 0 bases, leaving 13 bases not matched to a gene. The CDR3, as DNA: TGCGCCAGCAGTGGGGGGCCCGGACAGGGCCTGTACCAAGAGACCCAGTACTTC. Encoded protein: CASSGGPGQGLYQETQYF.

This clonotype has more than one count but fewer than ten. CDR3 in DNA: TGTGCCAGCAGCCCCGCCTGGACAGCTAATGAAAAACTGTTTTTT. Amino acid sequence: CASSPAWTANEKLFF. This chain uses TRBV7-9 with TRBJ1-4, with a weak D call TRBD1 (6 bases). V was shortened by 5 bases and J by 3 bases, with 13 bases between the two germline ends. CDR1 is SEHNR and CDR2 is FQNEAQ in the germline V gene (reference sequence). The CDR3 has 15 amino acids.

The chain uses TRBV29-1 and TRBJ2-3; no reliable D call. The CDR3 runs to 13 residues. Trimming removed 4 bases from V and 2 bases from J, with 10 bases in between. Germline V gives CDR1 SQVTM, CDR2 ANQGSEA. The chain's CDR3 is CSVARSYTDTQYF. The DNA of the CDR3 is TGCAGCGTTGCTAGGTCTTACACAGATACGCAGTATTTT.

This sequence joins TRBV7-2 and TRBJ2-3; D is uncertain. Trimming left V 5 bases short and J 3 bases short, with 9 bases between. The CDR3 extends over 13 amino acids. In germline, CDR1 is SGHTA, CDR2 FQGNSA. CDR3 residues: CASSAQVTDTQYF. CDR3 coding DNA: TGTGCCAGCAGCGCGCAGGTTACAGATACGCAGTATTTT.

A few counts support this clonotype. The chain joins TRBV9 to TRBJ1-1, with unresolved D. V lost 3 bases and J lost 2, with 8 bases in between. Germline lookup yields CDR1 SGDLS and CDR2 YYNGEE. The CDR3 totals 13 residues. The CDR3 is CASSADINTEAFF. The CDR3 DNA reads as TGTGCCAGCAGCGCCGACATAAACACTGAAGCTTTCTTT.

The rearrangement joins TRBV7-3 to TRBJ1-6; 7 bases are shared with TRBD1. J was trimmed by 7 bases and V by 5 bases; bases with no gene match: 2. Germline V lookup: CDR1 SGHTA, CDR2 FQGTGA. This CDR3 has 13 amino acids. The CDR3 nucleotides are TGTGCCAGCAGCCCACAGGGGAATTCACCCCTCCACTTT. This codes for CASSPQGNSPLHF.

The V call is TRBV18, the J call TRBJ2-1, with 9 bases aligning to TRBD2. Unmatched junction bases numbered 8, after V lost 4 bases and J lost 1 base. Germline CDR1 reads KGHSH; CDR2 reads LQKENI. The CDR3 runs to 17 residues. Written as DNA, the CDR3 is TGTGCCAGCTCACTTCGGACTAGCGTTAGATCCTACAATGAGCAGTTCTTC. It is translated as CASSLRTSVRSYNEQFF.

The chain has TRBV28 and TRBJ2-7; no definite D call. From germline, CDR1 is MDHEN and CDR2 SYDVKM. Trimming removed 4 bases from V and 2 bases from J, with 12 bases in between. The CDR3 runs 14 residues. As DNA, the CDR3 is TGTGCCAGCAGTTCCCTAGGCCCTACCTACGAGCAGTACTTC. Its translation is CASSSLGPTYEQYF.

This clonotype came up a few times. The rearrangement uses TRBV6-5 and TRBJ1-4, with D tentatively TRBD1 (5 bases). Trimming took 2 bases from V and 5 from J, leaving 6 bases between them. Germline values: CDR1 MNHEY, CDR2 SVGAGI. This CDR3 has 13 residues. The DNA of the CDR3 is TGTGCCAGCAGTTACCGGGGGAATGAAAAACTGTTTTTT. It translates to CASSYRGNEKLFF.

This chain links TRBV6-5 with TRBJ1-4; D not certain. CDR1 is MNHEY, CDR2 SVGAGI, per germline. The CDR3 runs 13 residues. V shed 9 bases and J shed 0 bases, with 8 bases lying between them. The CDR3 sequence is CASSAATNEKLFF. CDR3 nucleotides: TGTGCCAGTAGCGCGGCAACTAATGAAAAACTGTTTTTT.

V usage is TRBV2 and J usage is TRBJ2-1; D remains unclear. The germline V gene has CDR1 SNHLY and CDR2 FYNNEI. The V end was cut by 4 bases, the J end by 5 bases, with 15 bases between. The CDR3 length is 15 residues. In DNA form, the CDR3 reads TGTGCCAGCAGTGTTCTGAAACAGCTTAACAATGAGCAGTTCTTC. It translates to CASSVLKQLNNEQFF.

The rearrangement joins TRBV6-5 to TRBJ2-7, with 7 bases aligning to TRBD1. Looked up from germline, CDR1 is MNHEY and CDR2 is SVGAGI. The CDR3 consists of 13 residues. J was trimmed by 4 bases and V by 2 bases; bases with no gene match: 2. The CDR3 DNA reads TGTGCCAGCAGTTACAGGGGGCAATACGAGCAGTACTTC. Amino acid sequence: CASSYRGQYEQYF.

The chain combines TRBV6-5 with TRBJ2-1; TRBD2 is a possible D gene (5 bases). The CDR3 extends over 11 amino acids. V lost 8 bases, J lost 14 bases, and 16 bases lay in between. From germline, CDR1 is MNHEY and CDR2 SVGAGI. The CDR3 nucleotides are TGTGCCAGCCGGGGAGACCATGGGGAGTTCTTC. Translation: CASRGDHGEFF.

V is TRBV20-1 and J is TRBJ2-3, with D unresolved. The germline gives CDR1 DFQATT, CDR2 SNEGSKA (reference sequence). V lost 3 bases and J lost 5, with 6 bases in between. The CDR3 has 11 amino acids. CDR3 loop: CSARTGDTQYF. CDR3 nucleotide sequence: TGCAGTGCTAGGACGGGAGATACGCAGTATTTT.